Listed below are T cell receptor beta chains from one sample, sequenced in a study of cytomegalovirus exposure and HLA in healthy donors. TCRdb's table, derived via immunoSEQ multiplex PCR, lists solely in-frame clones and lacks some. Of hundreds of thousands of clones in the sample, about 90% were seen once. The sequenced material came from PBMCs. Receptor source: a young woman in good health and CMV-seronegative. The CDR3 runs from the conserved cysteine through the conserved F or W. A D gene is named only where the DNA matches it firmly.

cdr3_aa: CASRTGELYGYTF
cdr3_nt: TGTGCCTCTAGGACAGGGGAACTTTATGGCTACACCTTC
d_call: TRBD1
v_call: TRBV6-5
j_call: TRBJ1-2

cdr3_aa: CAIIRDRVNNYGYTF
cdr3_nt: TGTGCCATTATTCGGGACAGGGTAAATAACTATGGCTACACCTTC
d_call: TRBD1
v_call: TRBV15
j_call: TRBJ1-2

cdr3_aa: CASSPTGIQETQYF
cdr3_nt: TGTGCCAGCTCACCCACAGGGATCCAAGAGACCCAGTACTTC
d_call: -
v_call: TRBV18
j_call: TRBJ2-5

cdr3_aa: CASSLFGENYGYTF
cdr3_nt: TGTGCCAGCAGTTTATTTGGAGAAAACTATGGCTACACCTTC
d_call: -
v_call: TRBV27
j_call: TRBJ1-2

cdr3_aa: CASSVTPGTYTGELFF
cdr3_nt: TGTGCCAGCAGTGTCACCCCCGGGACCTACACCGGGGAGCTGTTTTTT
d_call: -
v_call: TRBV6-1
j_call: TRBJ2-2

cdr3_aa: CASSTDRGGPQHF
cdr3_nt: TGTGCCAGCAGCACGGACAGGGGGGGTCCCCAGCATTTT
d_call: TRBD1
v_call: TRBV27
j_call: TRBJ1-5

cdr3_aa: CASSESGTGMWPQHF
cdr3_nt: TGTGCCAGCAGTGAATCAGGGACCGGGATGTGGCCCCAGCATTTT
d_call: -
v_call: TRBV25-1
j_call: TRBJ1-5

cdr3_aa: CASSLAGGTGEGAFF
cdr3_nt: TGTGCCAGCAGCTTAGCGGGAGGAACAGGGGAGGGAGCTTTCTTT
d_call: TRBD1
v_call: TRBV7-8
j_call: TRBJ1-1

cdr3_aa: CAWGAGEPEAFF
cdr3_nt: TGTGCCTGGGGGGCAGGCGAACCTGAAGCTTTCTTT
d_call: -
v_call: TRBV30
j_call: TRBJ1-1

cdr3_aa: CASSHPGLSYEQYF
cdr3_nt: TGTGCCAGCAGTCACCCCGGACTTTCCTACGAGCAGTACTTC
d_call: -
v_call: TRBV28
j_call: TRBJ2-7

cdr3_aa: CASSGTLGNTIYF
cdr3_nt: TGTGCCAGCAGCGGGACACTAGGAAACACCATATATTTT
d_call: -
v_call: TRBV2
j_call: TRBJ1-3

cdr3_aa: CASSQAGVSSWTDTQYF
cdr3_nt: TGTGCCAGCAGCCAAGCGGGAGTGTCCTCTTGGACAGATACGCAGTATTTT
d_call: -
v_call: TRBV4-2
j_call: TRBJ2-3

cdr3_aa: CASALGRGRAGAGELFF
cdr3_nt: TGTGCCAGTGCATTAGGCAGGGGAAGGGCTGGGGCCGGGGAGCTGTTTTTT
d_call: -
v_call: TRBV19
j_call: TRBJ2-2

cdr3_aa: CAWSVRQGEYEQYF
cdr3_nt: TGTGCCTGGAGTGTGAGACAGGGGGAATACGAGCAGTACTTC
d_call: TRBD1
v_call: TRBV30
j_call: TRBJ2-7

cdr3_aa: CASTRAGEETQYF
cdr3_nt: TGTGCCAGCACGAGGGCAGGGGAAGAGACCCAGTACTTC
d_call: -
v_call: TRBV28
j_call: TRBJ2-5

cdr3_aa: CARSPRTDKGSYEQYF
cdr3_nt: TGTGCCAGAAGTCCCAGGACAGACAAGGGTTCCTACGAGCAGTACTTC
d_call: -
v_call: TRBV5-3
j_call: TRBJ2-7

cdr3_aa: CASSLDRGPGQPQHF
cdr3_nt: TGTGCCAGCAGTTTAGACAGGGGTCCAGGTCAGCCCCAGCATTTT
d_call: TRBD1
v_call: TRBV28
j_call: TRBJ1-5